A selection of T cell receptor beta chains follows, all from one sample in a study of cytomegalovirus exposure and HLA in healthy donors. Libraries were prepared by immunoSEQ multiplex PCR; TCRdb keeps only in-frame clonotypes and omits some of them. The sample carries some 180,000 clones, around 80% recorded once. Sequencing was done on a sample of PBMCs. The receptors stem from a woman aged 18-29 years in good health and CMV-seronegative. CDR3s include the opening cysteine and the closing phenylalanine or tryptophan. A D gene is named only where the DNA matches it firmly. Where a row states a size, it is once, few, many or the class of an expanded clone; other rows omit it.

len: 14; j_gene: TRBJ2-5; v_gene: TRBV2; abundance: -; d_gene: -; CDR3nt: TGTGCCAGCACCCGGACCGGGATTTTAGGGACCCAGTACTTC; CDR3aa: CASTRTGILGTQYF
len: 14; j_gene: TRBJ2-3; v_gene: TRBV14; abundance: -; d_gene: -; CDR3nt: TGTGCCAGCAGCCAAGTTGGGGGCATAGGTACGCAGTATTTT; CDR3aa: CASSQVGGIGTQYF
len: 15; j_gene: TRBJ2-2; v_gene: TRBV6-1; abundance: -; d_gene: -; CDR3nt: TGTGCCAGCAGGCAGGTTAGCGGCCTCACCGGGGAGCTGTTTTTT; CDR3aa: CASRQVSGLTGELFF
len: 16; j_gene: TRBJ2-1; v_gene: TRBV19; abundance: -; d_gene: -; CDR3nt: TGTGCCAGTAGTATTCGTTCTGCGGGTCCCCTCGATGAGCAGTTCTTC; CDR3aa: CASSIRSAGPLDEQFF
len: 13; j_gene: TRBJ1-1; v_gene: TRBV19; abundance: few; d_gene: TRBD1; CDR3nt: TGTGCCAGTACCTGGACAGGAAACACTGAAGCTTTCTTT; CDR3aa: CASTWTGNTEAFF
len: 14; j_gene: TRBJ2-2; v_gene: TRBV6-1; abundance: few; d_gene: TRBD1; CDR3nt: TGTGCCAGCAGGACCACAGGGGCTACCGGGGAGCTGTTTTTT; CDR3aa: CASRTTGATGELFF
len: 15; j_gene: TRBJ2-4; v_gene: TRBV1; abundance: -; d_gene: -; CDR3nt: TGCACCAGCAGCCATGCGGGGCTAGCCAAAAACATTCAGTACTTC; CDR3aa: CTSSHAGLAKNIQYF
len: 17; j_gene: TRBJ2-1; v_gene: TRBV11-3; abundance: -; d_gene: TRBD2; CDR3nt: TGTGCCAGCAGCCCTCGTCCAGCGGGAGGGTATATGGATGAGCAGTTCTTC; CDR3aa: CASSPRPAGGYMDEQFF
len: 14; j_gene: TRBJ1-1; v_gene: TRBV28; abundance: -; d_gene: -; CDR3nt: TGTGCCAGCAGACCACTAGCCCCTAACACTGAAGCTTTCTTT; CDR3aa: CASRPLAPNTEAFF
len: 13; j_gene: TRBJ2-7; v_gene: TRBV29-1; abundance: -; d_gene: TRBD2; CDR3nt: TGCAGCTACCGAGGACTAGGATCAGGCGAGCAGTACTTC; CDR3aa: CSYRGLGSGEQYF
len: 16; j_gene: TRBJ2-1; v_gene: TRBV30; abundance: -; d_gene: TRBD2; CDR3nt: TGTGCCTGGAGTGTAAGGGGGACTAGCGGGAGGAATGAGCAGTTCTTC; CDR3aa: CAWSVRGTSGRNEQFF
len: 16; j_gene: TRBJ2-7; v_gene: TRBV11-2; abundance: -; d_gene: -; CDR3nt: TGTGCCAGCAGCTTAGAAGGAAGGGGCGTGGCCTACGAGCAGTACTTC; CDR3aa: CASSLEGRGVAYEQYF
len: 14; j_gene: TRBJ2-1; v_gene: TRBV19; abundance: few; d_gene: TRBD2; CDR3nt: TGTGCCAGTAGTATTTGGCGGGAGGGGGGTGAGCAGTTCTTC; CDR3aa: CASSIWREGGEQFF
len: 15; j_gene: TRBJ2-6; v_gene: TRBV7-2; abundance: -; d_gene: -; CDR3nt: TGTGCCAGCAGCCGAGATTCTCTCGGGGCCAACGTCCTGACTTTC; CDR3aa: CASSRDSLGANVLTF
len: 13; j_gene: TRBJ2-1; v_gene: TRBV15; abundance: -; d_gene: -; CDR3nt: TGTGCCACCAGCAGGGGGCAGAACAATGAGCAGTTCTTC; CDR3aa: CATSRGQNNEQFF
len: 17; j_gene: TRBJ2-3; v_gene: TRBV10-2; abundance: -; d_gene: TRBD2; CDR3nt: TGCGCCAGCAGTCGATCTAAGCGGGAGGGCCCTCCAGATACGCAGTATTTT; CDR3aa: CASSRSKREGPPDTQYF
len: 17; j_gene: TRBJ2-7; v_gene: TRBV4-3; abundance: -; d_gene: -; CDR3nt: TGCGCCAGCAGCGTCCGAGGACTTAGCGGAAGCTCCTACGAGCAGTACTTC; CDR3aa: CASSVRGLSGSSYEQYF
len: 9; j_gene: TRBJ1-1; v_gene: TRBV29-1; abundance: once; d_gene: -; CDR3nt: TGCAGCGTTGCGGGTGAAGCTTTCTTT; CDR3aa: CSVAGEAFF
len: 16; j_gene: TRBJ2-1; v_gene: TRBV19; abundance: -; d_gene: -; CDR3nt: TGTGCCAGTAGGAATTCGGGAGCTGGCTCCTACAATGAGCAGTTCTTC; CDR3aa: CASRNSGAGSYNEQFF
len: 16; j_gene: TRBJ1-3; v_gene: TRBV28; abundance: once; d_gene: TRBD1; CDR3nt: TGTGCCAGCAGTTCCGTGGACAGGGAGGTCAGAAACACCATATATTTT; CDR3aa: CASSSVDREVRNTIYF
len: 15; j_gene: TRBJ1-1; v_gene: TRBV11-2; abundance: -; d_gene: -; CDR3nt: TGTGCCAGCAGCCCCCACAGGGACGGGAACACTGAAGCTTTCTTT; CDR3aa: CASSPHRDGNTEAFF
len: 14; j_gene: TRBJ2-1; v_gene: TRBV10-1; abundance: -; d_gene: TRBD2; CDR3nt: TGCGCCAGCAGTGAGTCTACTAGCGGGAGCGAGCAGTTCTTC; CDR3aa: CASSESTSGSEQFF
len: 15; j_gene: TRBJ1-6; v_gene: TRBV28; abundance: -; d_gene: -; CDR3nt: TGTGCCAGCAGTTTAGGGACTGGGATTAATTCACCCCTCCACTTT; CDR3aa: CASSLGTGINSPLHF
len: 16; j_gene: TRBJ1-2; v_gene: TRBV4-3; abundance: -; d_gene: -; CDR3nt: TGCGCCAGCAGCCAAACCCGGCGGGGTTTCAGGTATGGCTACACCTTC; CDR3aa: CASSQTRRGFRYGYTF
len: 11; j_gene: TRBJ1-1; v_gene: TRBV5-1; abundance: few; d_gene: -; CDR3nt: TGCGCCAGCAGCTTCGGAGGTGAAGCTTTCTTT; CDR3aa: CASSFGGEAFF
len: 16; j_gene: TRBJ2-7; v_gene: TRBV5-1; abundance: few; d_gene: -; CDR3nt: TGCGCCAGCAGTACAACAGGCCATGAGCGAACCTACGAGCAGTACTTC; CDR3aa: CASSTTGHERTYEQYF
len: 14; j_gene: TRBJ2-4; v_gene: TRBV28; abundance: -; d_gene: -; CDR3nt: TGTGCCAGCAGTTTATTGGGGGGTCAAAACATTCAGTACTTC; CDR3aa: CASSLLGGQNIQYF
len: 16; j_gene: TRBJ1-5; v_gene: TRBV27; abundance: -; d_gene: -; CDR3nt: TGTGCCAGCAGGGGGACATTGGGTCCAGGCAATCAGCCCCAGCATTTT; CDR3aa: CASRGTLGPGNQPQHF